This T cell receptor (beta chain) is from a study of blood T cell repertoires in COVID-19. Study at large: The United States, Italy and Spain provided the acute and convalescent COVID-19 samples. T cells, B-cell-depleted T cells, or PBMCs supplied cDNA or gDNA.

Assay used: immunoSEQ multiplex PCR; TCRdb lists only in-frame clones, some missing. The sample gives roughly 180,000 clones, about nine tenths of which show up once; 3.5% to 4.5% is in the top ten. CDR1 is SGDLS, CDR2 YYNGEE, per germline. The CDR3 loop spans 15 amino acids. Trimming shortened V by 3 bases and J by 3 bases, and 12 bases separated the two germline ends. The chain joins TRBV9 to TRBJ2-2; D uncertain. The source is a woman aged 25-40 years with acute or convalescent COVID-19. Sequenced sample: peripheral blood. CDR3 sequence: CASSDRGFDTGELFF. Here the CDR3 DNA reads TGTGCCAGCAGCGACCGAGGTTTTGACACCGGGGAGCTGTTTTTT.